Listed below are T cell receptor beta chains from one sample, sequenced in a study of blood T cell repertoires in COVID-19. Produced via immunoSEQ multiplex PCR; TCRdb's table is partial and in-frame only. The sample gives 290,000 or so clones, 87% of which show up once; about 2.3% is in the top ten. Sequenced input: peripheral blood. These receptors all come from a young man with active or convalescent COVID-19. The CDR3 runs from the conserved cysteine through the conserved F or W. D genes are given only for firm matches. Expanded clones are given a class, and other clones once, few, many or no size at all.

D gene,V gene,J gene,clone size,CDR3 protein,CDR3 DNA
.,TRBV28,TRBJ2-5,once,CASSSTRVGETQYF,TGTGCCAGCAGTTCTACGAGGGTAGGGGAGACCCAGTACTTC
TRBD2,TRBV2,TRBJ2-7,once,CASSPRHRGGPREQYF,TGTGCCAGCAGCCCCCGCCATCGGGGGGGCCCTAGGGAGCAGTACTTC
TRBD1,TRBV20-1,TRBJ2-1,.,CSASLGTGAYEQFF,TGCAGTGCTAGTCTAGGGACAGGGGCTTATGAGCAGTTCTTC
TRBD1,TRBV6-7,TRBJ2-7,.,CASSYPDRGSYEQYF,TGTGCCAGCAGTTACCCGGACAGGGGTTCCTACGAGCAGTACTTC
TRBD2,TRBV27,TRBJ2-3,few,CATQTSGTLSDTQYF,TGTGCCACCCAAACTAGCGGGACTCTAAGTGATACGCAGTATTTT
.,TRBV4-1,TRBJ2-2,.,CASSQVGPGVGTGELFF,TGCGCCAGCAGCCAAGTAGGGCCCGGGGTTGGCACCGGGGAGCTGTTTTTT
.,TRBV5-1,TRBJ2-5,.,CASSFGVGETQYF,TGCGCCAGCAGCTTCGGGGTCGGGGAGACCCAGTACTTC
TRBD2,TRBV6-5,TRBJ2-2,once,CASSSRSGNAGELFF,TGTGCCAGCAGCTCCCGGAGCGGGAACGCCGGGGAGCTGTTTTTT
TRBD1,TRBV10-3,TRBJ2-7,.,CAISLPGQGLYEQYF,TGTGCCATCAGTCTCCCGGGACAGGGGCTCTACGAGCAGTACTTC
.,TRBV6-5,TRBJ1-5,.,CASRSSGSVNQPQHF,TGTGCCAGCAGGTCTTCGGGGTCCGTCAATCAGCCCCAGCATTTT